The present entry profiles one T cell receptor beta chain with its context. Its antigen remains unidentified. These data belong to a study of cytomegalovirus exposure and HLA in healthy donors. Whole-study results and caveats: Researchers catalogued approximately 170 TCR beta chains as cytomegalovirus-associated.

Use of 60 Vbeta and 13 Jbeta primers characterized the PCR. Libraries were prepared by immunoSEQ multiplex PCR; TCRdb keeps only in-frame clonotypes and omits some of them. The sample has fewer than 200,000 clones, around 87% seen once; the top ten hold about 1.1%. The CDR3 consists of 16 residues. The J segment lost 6 bases and the V segment lost 4 bases, leaving 9 bases of the junction unmatched. The germline V gene has CDR1 MDHEN and CDR2 SYDVKM. This receptor was identified in a boy between 2 and 15 years old in good health and CMV-seronegative. Specimen: PBMCs. The chain uses TRBV28 and TRBJ1-6, with TRBD1 matching over 7 bases. The CDR3 reads CASSSFPTGSNSPLHF. Here the CDR3 DNA reads TGTGCCAGCAGTTCCTTCCCGACAGGGAGTAATTCACCCCTCCACTTT.